The source of this TCR beta chain is a study of T cells in Graves' hyperthyroidism and ophthalmopathy. The study, taken as a whole, reports: Most thyroid clonotypes with frequency above 0.001 were detected in blood.

Concerning this clonotype: The antigen remains undetermined. One junction end disagrees with the germline gene, perhaps due to a read error.

Diagnoses used clinical symptoms, serum thyroxine and TRAb, thyroid ultrasound and orbital computed tomography. Source material for PBMCs was 10 ml fresh peripheral blood. The germline gives CDR1 SGHRS, CDR2 YFSETQ. The CDR3 totals 12 residues. What was amplified from RNA transcripts were TCR beta CDR3 regions. The HTBI primer set was used in a first-round RT-PCR of the TCR CDR3. One entry per CDR3 protein, called by TCRdb with MiXCR from the multiplex PCR reads. The sample consists of about 210,000 distinct CDR3 sequences, approximately 16% of them appearing once. V is TRBV5-1 and J is TRBJ2-5, with D unresolved. This clonotype originated in a man in his forties with Graves' hyperthyroidism. The specimen sequenced was blood. DNA of the CDR3: TGCGCCGGCAGCTTGTCCCAAGAGACCCAGTACTTC. This sequence encodes CAGSLSQETQYF.